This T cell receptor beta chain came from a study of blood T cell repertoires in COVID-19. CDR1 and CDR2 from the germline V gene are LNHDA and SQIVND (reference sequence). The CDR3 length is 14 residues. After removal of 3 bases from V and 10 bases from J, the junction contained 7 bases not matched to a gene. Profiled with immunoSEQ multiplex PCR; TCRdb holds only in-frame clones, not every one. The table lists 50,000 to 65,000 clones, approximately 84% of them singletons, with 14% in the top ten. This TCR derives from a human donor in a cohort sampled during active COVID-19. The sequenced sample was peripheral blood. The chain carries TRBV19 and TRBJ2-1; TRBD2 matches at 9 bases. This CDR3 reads CASSIPHSGREQFF. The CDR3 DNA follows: TGTGCCAGTAGTATTCCCCATAGCGGGAGAGAGCAGTTCTTC. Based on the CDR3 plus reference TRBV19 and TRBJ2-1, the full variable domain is DGGITQSPKYLFRKEGQNVTLSCEQNLNHDAMYWYRQDPGQGLRLIYYSQIVNDFQKGDIAEGYSVSREKKESFPLTVTSAQKNPTAFYLCASSIPHSGREQFFGPGTRLTVL.